The rows below give T cell receptor beta chains drawn from one sample of a study of OX40 agonist ivuxolimab in advanced cancers. Only in-frame clones appear in the TCRdb table, and some are missing; sequencing was by immunoSEQ multiplex PCR. The sample shows 50,000 to 65,000 clones, roughly 87% of them seen only once. The specimen comprised CD4+ or CD8+ T cells sorted from blood, sampled in a trial of the OX40 agonist ivuxolimab. These receptors came from an adult with an advanced solid tumor such as melanoma, head and neck, liver or kidney cancer. The CDR3 runs from the conserved cysteine through the conserved F or W. A D gene is named only where the DNA matches it firmly. Size is omitted from some rows. Given values are once, few, many or a class for expanded clones.

clone_size	d_call	j_call	v_call	cdr3_aa	cdr3_nt
NA	TRBD1	TRBJ2-5	TRBV6-4	CASSDGQGETQYF	TGTGCCAGCAGTGATGGACAGGGAGAGACCCAGTACTTC
NA	NA	TRBJ2-5	TRBV7-9	CASSLASLQETQYF	TGTGCCAGCAGCTTAGCTTCCCTCCAAGAGACCCAGTACTTC
NA	TRBD2	TRBJ2-1	TRBV5-1	CASSSGSSYNEQFF	TGCGCCAGCAGTAGCGGGAGCTCCTACAATGAGCAGTTCTTC
few	NA	TRBJ1-1	TRBV4-1	CASSQGLTGTEAFF	TGCGCCAGCAGCCAAGGTCTGACGGGCACTGAAGCTTTCTTT
NA	NA	TRBJ1-6	TRBV2	CASRSSYNSPLHF	TGTGCCAGCAGGAGCTCCTATAATTCACCCCTCCACTTT
NA	TRBD2	TRBJ2-3	TRBV6-6	CASSYGTSGTDTQYF	TGTGCCAGCAGTTACGGGACTAGCGGCACAGATACGCAGTATTTT
NA	NA	TRBJ2-7	TRBV10-1	CASSDLTCF	TGCGCCAGCAGCGACCTGACGTGCTTC
NA	TRBD1	TRBJ2-7	TRBV28	CASSLGTGVYEQYF	TGTGCCAGCAGTTTGGGGACAGGGGTTTACGAGCAGTACTTC
few	NA	TRBJ1-5	TRBV19	CASSIVGNQPQHF	TGTGCCAGTAGTATAGTCGGGAATCAGCCCCAGCATTTT
NA	TRBD2	TRBJ2-5	TRBV6-5	CASSYSRRERETQYF	TGTGCCAGCAGTTACTCGCGGCGGGAGCGGGAGACCCAGTACTTC
NA	TRBD1	TRBJ2-7	TRBV2	CASSLPGQGSYEQYF	TGTGCCAGCAGTTTGCCGGGACAGGGAAGCTACGAGCAGTACTTC
NA	NA	TRBJ2-2	TRBV25-1	CASSEEGVGTGELFF	TGTGCCAGCAGTGAAGAAGGGGTCGGCACCGGGGAGCTGTTTTTT
NA	NA	TRBJ1-4	TRBV30	CAWRYPGEGEKLFF	TGTGCCTGGAGATATCCAGGGGAGGGAGAAAAACTGTTTTTT
NA	NA	TRBJ1-4	TRBV6-6	CASGDGPTNEKLFF	TGTGCCAGCGGGGACGGTCCAACTAATGAAAAACTGTTTTTT
NA	TRBD1	TRBJ1-5	TRBV7-2	CASSPWTGNNQPQHF	TGTGCCAGCAGCCCATGGACAGGAAATAATCAGCCCCAGCATTTT
NA	TRBD1	TRBJ2-3	TRBV2	CASSVFRGQDTQYF	TGTGCCAGCAGTGTATTCAGGGGGCAAGATACGCAGTATTTT
NA	TRBD1	TRBJ2-7	TRBV10-1	CASSGGTVGEQYF	TGCGCCAGCAGTGGAGGGACAGTGGGCGAGCAGTACTTC
few	TRBD1	TRBJ1-4	TRBV30	CAWSVVRGSRKLFF	TGTGCCTGGAGTGTTGTCAGGGGGAGTAGAAAACTGTTTTTT
NA	TRBD2	TRBJ2-5	TRBV25-1	CASSDPRTSSGTQYF	TGTGCCAGCAGCGACCCGAGGACTAGTAGCGGGACCCAGTACTTC
NA	NA	TRBJ1-1	TRBV4-3	CASSRMAGLGTEAFF	TGCGCCAGCAGCCGAATGGCGGGGTTGGGTACTGAAGCTTTCTTT
once	NA	TRBJ1-1	TRBV28	CASTSNTEAFF	TGTGCCAGCACCTCCAACACTGAAGCTTTCTTT
NA	TRBD2	TRBJ2-7	TRBV28	CASSTPGGSPYEQYF	TGTGCCAGCAGCACTCCGGGGGGGTCCCCCTACGAGCAGTACTTC
NA	NA	TRBJ1-2	TRBV7-2	CASSFRQAAYGYTF	TGTGCCAGCAGCTTTAGGCAGGCGGCGTATGGCTACACCTTC
NA	NA	TRBJ2-2	TRBV6-1	CASSGTANTGELFF	TGTGCCAGCAGTGGGACAGCGAACACCGGGGAGCTGTTTTTT
NA	NA	TRBJ1-1	TRBV18	CASSSRQNTEAFF	TGTGCCAGCTCATCCCGACAGAACACTGAAGCTTTCTTT
NA	NA	TRBJ2-3	TRBV6-5	CASSFMDTQYF	TGTGCCAGCAGTTTCATGGATACGCAGTATTTT
once	TRBD1	TRBJ1-6	TRBV30	CARTSGTGSSPLHF	TGTGCCCGGACCTCCGGGACAGGGAGTTCACCCCTCCACTTT
NA	TRBD1	TRBJ2-7	TRBV6-6	CASTPRQGAYEQYF	TGTGCCAGCACCCCTAGGCAGGGGGCCTACGAGCAGTACTTC
NA	TRBD2	TRBJ2-1	TRBV5-1	CASSSLAGVHNEQFF	TGCGCCAGCAGCTCACTAGCGGGAGTTCACAATGAGCAGTTCTTC
NA	TRBD1	TRBJ2-2	TRBV7-8	CASSNRQGGTGELFF	TGTGCCAGCAGCAACCGACAGGGGGGCACCGGGGAGCTGTTTTTT
NA	NA	TRBJ2-1	TRBV29-1	CSVGSSGNNEQFF	TGCAGCGTTGGTAGTAGCGGAAACAATGAGCAGTTCTTC
NA	NA	TRBJ2-3	TRBV9	CASSRGTLDTQYF	TGTGCCAGCAGCAGGGGGACTCTGGATACGCAGTATTTT
NA	NA	TRBJ2-3	TRBV6-4	CASSVQRADTQYF	TGTGCCAGCAGTGTACAAAGGGCAGATACGCAGTATTTT